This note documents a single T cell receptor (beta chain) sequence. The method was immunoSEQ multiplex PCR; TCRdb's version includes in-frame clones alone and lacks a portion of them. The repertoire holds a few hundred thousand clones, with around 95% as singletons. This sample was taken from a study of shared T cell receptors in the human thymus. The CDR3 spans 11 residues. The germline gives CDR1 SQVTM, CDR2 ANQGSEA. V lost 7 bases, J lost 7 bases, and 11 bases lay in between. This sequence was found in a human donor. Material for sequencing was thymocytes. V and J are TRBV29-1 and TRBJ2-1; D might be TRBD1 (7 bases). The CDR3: CSARGTNEQFF. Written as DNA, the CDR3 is TGCAGCGCCAGGGGGACTAATGAGCAGTTCTTC.